This TCR beta chain was identified in a study of sequential checkpoint blockade in melanoma. Only in-frame clones appear in the TCRdb table, and some are missing; sequencing was by immunoSEQ multiplex PCR. The data contain 15,000 to 20,000 clones, around 75% of them singletons. The CDR3 has 14 amino acids. J was trimmed by 6 bases and V by 3 bases; bases with no gene match: 6. Germline CDR1 MDHEN, CDR2 SYDVKM. Treatment of the sample: randomized to nivolumab then ipilimumab (arm A) or the reverse (arm B). PBMC sorting kept live CD3+CD8+ cells without CD19 or CD56. Sample: CD8+ T cells sorted from blood (inferred from file names), taken from a patient given nivolumab and ipilimumab in sequence. The TCR sequence derives from a human donor with melanoma. V usage is TRBV28 and J usage is TRBJ2-7; TRBD2 agrees at 9 bases. The CDR3 region is CASSLYSGRSEQYF. The CDR3 DNA reads as TGTGCCAGCAGTTTGTATAGCGGGAGATCCGAGCAGTACTTC.